The TCR beta chain described here comes from a study of T cells in Graves' hyperthyroidism and ophthalmopathy. Study in general: Pretreatment peripheral blood was obtained at initial diagnosis.

RNA transcripts provided the source from which TCR beta CDR3 regions were amplified. A set of HTBI primers served as the primers for a first-round RT-PCR of the TCR CDR3. TCRdb reprocessed the multiplex PCR reads via MiXCR and lists one record per CDR3 protein. The sample yields about 770,000 distinct CDR3 sequences, roughly a sixth seen once. The CDR3 consists of 16 residues. V gave up 0 bases and J gave up 1 base, with 13 bases separating them. The germline V gene has CDR1 SGHAT and CDR2 FQNNGV. Uncontrolled infection, other autoimmune disease, pregnancy or lactation excluded patients. A sample of blood taken at first hyperthyroidism diagnosis preceded any ophthalmopathy symptoms. Remarks on this clonotype: One base away lies a much larger clone, so this may be a sequencing read error.

The chain uses TRBV11-2 and TRBJ2-7; D tentatively reads TRBD1 or TRBD2 (5 bases each). The material sequenced was blood. The sequence was obtained from a woman between 45 and 65 years old with Graves' hyperthyroidism that later progressed to Graves' ophthalmopathy. The CDR3 DNA sequence: TGTGCCAGCAGCTTAGAACCGGGACGGGCATCCTACGAGCAGTACTTC. Protein product: CASSLEPGRASYEQYF.